The 7 T cell receptor beta chains presented below share a single source sample, sequenced in a study of blood T cell repertoires in COVID-19. Assay: immunoSEQ multiplex PCR; the TCRdb copy retains only in-frame clones and omits some. The data contain under 300,000 clones, 70% to 90% of them singletons. Sequencing was carried out using peripheral blood. The source is a man between 18 and 35 years old with active or convalescent COVID-19.

CDR3: CASSVGGQPNEKLFF. DNA of the CDR3: TGTGCCAGCAGCGTAGGTGGACAGCCTAATGAAAAACTGTTTTTT. This chain connects TRBV9 to TRBJ1-4, with D tentatively TRBD1 (6 bases). Trimming removed 0 bases at V and 3 bases at J, with 9 bases between. There are 15 residues in the CDR3. The V gene's germline CDR1 is SGDLS and CDR2 YYNGEE.

The chain employs TRBV28 and TRBJ1-4; perhaps TRBD1 as D (6 bases). This CDR3 has 15 amino acids. V lost 4 bases and J 4 bases, leaving 13 bases between the germline ends. The germline CDR1 and CDR2 sequences are MDHEN and SYDVKM. CDR3 sequence (DNA): TGTGCCAGCAGTTCCGGGGGGGCGGGTAATGAAAAACTGTTTTTT. Translated: CASSSGGAGNEKLFF.

J is TRBJ2-1 and V is TRBV12-5; 9 bases match TRBD2. Germline V lookup: CDR1 LGHNT, CDR2 FRNRAP. The J segment lost 4 bases and the V segment lost 3 bases, leaving 16 bases of the junction unmatched. This CDR3 is built from 19 residues. The CDR3 nucleotides read TGTGCTAGTGGTTTTCTCACCTCCGGAGCGGGAGGCCCTTACAATGAGCAGTTCTTC. It yields the protein CASGFLTSGAGGPYNEQFF.

The CDR3 DNA sequence: TGTGCCTGGAGATGGCCTACCCCGACAGAAAAACTGTTTTTT. It is translated as CAWRWPTPTEKLFF. The V and J genes are TRBV30 and TRBJ1-4; D uncertain. CDR1 is GTSNPN, CDR2 SVGIG, per germline (reference sequence). The CDR3 has 14 amino acids. With 3 bases removed from V and 8 bases from J, the gap between germline ends came to 16 bases. Full variable domain (missing parts from reference TRBV30 and TRBJ1-4): SQTIHQWPATLVQPVGSPLSLECTVEGTSNPNLYWYRQAAGRGLQLLFYSVGIGQISSEVPQNLSASRPQDRQFILSSKKLLLSDSGFYLCAWRWPTPTEKLFFGSGTQLSVL.

This sequence joins TRBV15 and TRBJ1-4; D call uncertain. With 0 bases removed from V and 1 base from J, the gap between germline ends came to 9 bases. Germline V gives CDR1 LNHNV, CDR2 YYDKDF (reference sequence). The CDR3 consists of 16 residues. In DNA, the CDR3 is TGTGCCACCAGCAGAGATGCGGTAGGAACTAATGAAAAACTGTTTTTT. This gives the protein CATSRDAVGTNEKLFF.

The chain couples TRBV19 to TRBJ1-1; D not certain. Looked up from germline, CDR1 is LNHDA and CDR2 is SQIVND (reference sequence). V was clipped by 3 bases and J by 3 bases, with 11 bases between them. This CDR3 is 14 amino acids long. CDR3 loop: CASSISAEYTEAFF. CDR3 DNA: TGTGCCAGTAGTATCTCGGCGGAGTACACTGAAGCTTTCTTT.

The V call is TRBV9, the J call TRBJ2-7; no clear D. The CDR3 runs 16 residues. Germline loops: CDR1 SGDLS, CDR2 YYNGEE. V was clipped by 3 bases and J by 1 base, with 17 bases between them. CDR3 protein: CASSGSQASTSYEQYF. The CDR3 bases are TGTGCCAGCAGCGGTTCGCAGGCGTCCACTTCCTACGAGCAGTACTTC. Supplemented by reference TRBV9 and TRBJ2-7, the full variable domain reads DSGVTQTPKHLITATGQRVTLRCSPRSGDLSVYWYQQSLDQGLQFLIQYYNGEERAKGNILERFSAQQFPDLHSELNLSSLELGDSALYFCASSGSQASTSYEQYFGPGTRLTVT.